Listed below are T cell receptor beta chains from one sample, sequenced in a study of blood T cell repertoires in COVID-19. Produced via immunoSEQ multiplex PCR; TCRdb's table is partial and in-frame only. The table has some 74,000 clones, around 90% seen once. Sequences were obtained from peripheral blood. The receptors shown here come from a man aged 50 or older with acute or convalescent COVID-19. CDR3s include the opening cysteine and the closing phenylalanine or tryptophan. The order of the fields is V gene, D gene, clone size, J gene, CDR3 protein, CDR3 DNA. A D gene is named only where the DNA matches it firmly. Clone size is stated in some rows and not others, as once, few, many or a class when expanded.

TRBV7-2,TRBD2,.,TRBJ2-7,CASSRKVGTSVHEQYF,TGTGCCAGCAGCCGTAAGGTAGGGACTAGCGTTCACGAGCAGTACTTC
TRBV4-2,TRBD2,.,TRBJ2-7,CASSQEGGLAGKSYEQYF,TGTGCCAGCAGCCAAGAAGGTGGACTAGCGGGGAAATCCTACGAGCAGTACTTC
TRBV18,TRBD1,.,TRBJ2-1,CASSPQQGDEQFF,TGTGCCAGCTCACCCCAACAGGGGGATGAGCAGTTCTTC
TRBV6-2/TRBV6-3,.,.,TRBJ1-5,CASSYVQNSNQPQHF,TGTGCCAGCAGTTACGTACAGAATAGCAATCAGCCCCAGCATTTT
TRBV19,.,.,TRBJ2-1,CASSMSGGIYNEQFF,TGTGCCAGTAGTATGTCTGGGGGGATATACAATGAGCAGTTCTTC
TRBV19,.,.,TRBJ2-1,CASTSGLAGGDEQFF,.
TRBV19,.,.,TRBJ2-7,CATAPGLPYEQYF,TGTGCCACCGCACCGGGACTCCCCTACGAGCAGTACTTC
TRBV5-4,.,.,TRBJ2-7,CASSLAGDNSYEQYF,TGTGCCAGCAGCTTGGCTGGGGACAACTCCTACGAGCAGTACTTC
TRBV24-1,TRBD1,.,TRBJ2-2,CATRNTEGQGNTGELFF,TGTGCCACCAGAAACACGGAGGGACAGGGGAACACCGGGGAGCTGTTTTTT
TRBV13,TRBD1,.,TRBJ2-4,CASSRGQGRAKNIQYF,TGTGCCAGCAGCCGCGGACAGGGGAGGGCCAAAAACATTCAGTACTTC
TRBV19,TRBD2,once,TRBJ2-1,CAAKPAGGYEQFF,TGTGCAGCGAAGCCAGCGGGGGGCTATGAGCAGTTCTTC
TRBV24-1,TRBD1,.,TRBJ1-2,CATSEAGTGDNGYTF,TGTGCCACCAGTGAGGCCGGGACAGGGGATAATGGCTACACCTTC
TRBV27,TRBD1,.,TRBJ2-7,CASRTGGSEQYF,TGTGCCAGCAGGACAGGGGGATCCGAGCAGTACTTC
TRBV27,TRBD2,.,TRBJ2-2,CASSPGGGTYTGELFF,TGTGCCAGCAGTCCCGGCGGGGGGACTTACACCGGGGAGCTGTTTTTT
TRBV5-6,TRBD1,.,TRBJ1-2,CASSLVDRGSVYTF,TGTGCCAGCAGCTTGGTCGACAGGGGCAGTGTCTACACCTTC
TRBV27,.,.,TRBJ1-4,CASSRGSTGPNEKLFF,TGTGCCAGCAGTCGGGGATCTACCGGGCCTAATGAAAAACTGTTTTTT
TRBV29-1,TRBD1,.,TRBJ1-2,CSVERTGGWYGYTF,TGCAGCGTTGAACGAACAGGGGGTTGGTATGGCTACACCTTC
TRBV7-9,TRBD1,.,TRBJ1-1,CASSDSEQGAYTEAFF,TGTGCCAGCAGCGACAGTGAACAGGGGGCGTACACTGAAGCTTTCTTT
TRBV3-1/TRBV3-2,TRBD2,.,TRBJ2-1,CASSQDVAGGFAQFF,TGTGCCAGCAGCCAAGATGTAGCGGGGGGGTTCGCGCAGTTCTTC
TRBV25-1,.,.,TRBJ2-2,CASSESGGRGGELFF,TGTGCCAGCAGTGAATCCGGGGGGCGCGGCGGGGAGCTGTTTTTT
TRBV7-3,TRBD1,.,TRBJ2-1,CASSFGTGNNEQFF,TGTGCCAGCAGCTTCGGGACAGGGAACAATGAGCAGTTCTTC
TRBV24-1,TRBD2,.,TRBJ2-5,CATSAVSGGETQYF,TGTGCCACCAGTGCCGTTAGCGGGGGGGAGACCCAGTACTTC
TRBV9,TRBD2,.,TRBJ2-7,CASSVVGGASYEQYF,TGTGCCAGCAGCGTAGTCGGGGGGGCAAGTTACGAGCAGTACTTC
TRBV4-2,TRBD1,.,TRBJ1-1,CASSQLDRAFF,TGTGCCAGCAGCCAACTGGACAGGGCTTTCTTT
TRBV10-3,.,.,TRBJ2-5,CASGTQEEETQYF,TGTGCCTCCGGGACTCAGGAGGAAGAGACCCAGTACTTC
TRBV12-5,.,.,TRBJ2-1,CASGDDRRLYNEQFF,TGTGCTAGTGGTGATGACAGGCGCTTATACAATGAGCAGTTCTTC
TRBV10-1,TRBD1,.,TRBJ2-5,CASSEGQGVGETQYF,TGCGCCAGCAGTGAAGGACAGGGGGTCGGGGAGACCCAGTACTTC
TRBV4-1,TRBD2,.,TRBJ2-1,CASSLLPQGGNEQFF,TGCGCCAGCAGCCTCCTCCCCCAGGGAGGGAATGAGCAGTTCTTC
TRBV7-8,.,.,TRBJ1-6,CASSLGTSFNSPLHF,TGTGCCAGCAGCCTAGGGACATCCTTTAATTCACCCCTCCACTTT
TRBV7-6,.,.,TRBJ1-5,CASSQAKDSYSNQPQHF,TGTGCCAGCAGCCAAGCCAAGGACAGTTATAGCAATCAGCCCCAGCATTTT
TRBV6-1,TRBD2,.,TRBJ2-3,CASSESRGGGAQYF,TGTGCCAGCAGTGAATCGCGGGGGGGAGGGGCGCAGTATTTT
TRBV6-6,.,.,TRBJ1-5,CASTQDNSGQPQHF,TGTGCCAGCACACAGGATAATAGCGGTCAGCCCCAGCATTTT
TRBV5-8,.,.,TRBJ2-1,CASSLAGTAGNEQFF,TGTGCCAGCAGCTTAGCCGGGACCGCGGGGAATGAGCAGTTCTTC
TRBV5-1,.,.,TRBJ2-1,CASSLYLSSYNEQFF,TGCGCCAGCAGCTTATATTTGAGCTCCTACAATGAGCAGTTCTTC
TRBV5-1,.,once,TRBJ1-2,CASRGVPNYGYTF,TGCGCCAGCAGAGGGGTTCCTAACTATGGCTACACCTTC
TRBV18,TRBD1,.,TRBJ1-1,CASSPLKGTGNTEAFF,TGTGCCAGCTCACCACTCAAGGGGACAGGGAACACTGAAGCTTTCTTT
TRBV7-9,TRBD1,once,TRBJ2-1,CASSLGVQGAIDEQFF,TGTGCCAGCAGCTTAGGGGTACAGGGGGCGATCGATGAGCAGTTCTTC
TRBV6-5,.,.,TRBJ2-1,CASSYSTGRPANEQFF,TGTGCCAGCAGTTACTCGACAGGACGTCCGGCCAATGAGCAGTTCTTC
TRBV29-1,TRBD1,.,TRBJ1-2,CSVEGGPGQGRAGYTF,TGCAGCGTTGAAGGGGGGCCGGGACAGGGGCGGGCAGGCTACACCTTC
TRBV2,TRBD1,.,TRBJ1-1,CASGTGVNTEAFF,TGTGCCAGTGGGACAGGGGTTAATACTGAAGCTTTCTTT
TRBV9,.,.,TRBJ2-3,CASSVEGGAGHHTQYF,TGTGCCAGCAGCGTAGAAGGAGGGGCCGGGCATCATACGCAGTATTTT
TRBV5-1,.,.,TRBJ1-1,CASSPRSRTEAFF,TGCGCCAGCAGCCCCCGTTCGCGAACTGAAGCTTTCTTT
TRBV5-6,TRBD2,.,TRBJ2-5,CASVGLAGAALMETQYF,TGTGCCAGCGTCGGACTAGCGGGGGCCGCCCTTATGGAGACCCAGTACTTC
TRBV6-6,TRBD1,.,TRBJ1-5,CASRDRGNQPQHF,TGTGCCAGCCGGGACAGGGGGAATCAGCCCCAGCATTTT
TRBV4-1,TRBD1,.,TRBJ1-1,CASSQTTGVEAFF,TGCGCCAGCAGCCAAACGACAGGGGTAGAAGCTTTCTTT
TRBV6-5,TRBD1,.,TRBJ1-1,CASSPTTGGGTEAFF,TGTGCCAGCAGTCCCACGACAGGGGGGGGGACTGAAGCTTTCTTT
TRBV27,TRBD1,.,TRBJ1-6,CASSRRVRDRENSPLHF,TGTGCCAGCAGTCGACGGGTTCGGGACAGAGAGAATTCACCCCTCCACTTT
TRBV7-9,.,.,TRBJ1-6,CASLGGRVNSPLHF,TGTGCCAGCCTCGGTGGTAGAGTTAATTCACCCCTCCACTTT
TRBV5-4,.,.,TRBJ2-7,CASSSDIWSSYEQYF,TGTGCCAGCAGCTCGGACATATGGAGCTCCTACGAGCAGTACTTC
TRBV29-1,.,few,TRBJ1-1,CSVLISTGYTEAFF,TGCAGCGTTTTAATCTCCACAGGGTACACTGAAGCTTTCTTT
TRBV6-1,TRBD1,.,TRBJ1-2,CASSEDREKIYGYTF,TGTGCCAGCAGTGAGGACAGGGAAAAGATTTATGGCTACACCTTC
TRBV2,TRBD2,.,TRBJ2-1,CASSEEGSGGSYNEQFF,TGTGCCAGCAGTGAAGAGGGTAGCGGGGGGTCCTACAATGAGCAGTTCTTC
TRBV9,TRBD1,.,TRBJ2-2,CASSHPGQGLTGELFF,TGTGCCAGCAGCCACCCGGGACAGGGCTTGACCGGGGAGCTGTTTTTT
TRBV19,.,.,TRBJ2-5,CASSTLLAGSQETQYF,TGTGCCAGTAGTACCCTACTGGCGGGAAGCCAAGAGACCCAGTACTTC
TRBV6-5,.,.,TRBJ1-2,CASSSRQPYGYTF,TGTGCCAGCAGTTCCCGACAGCCCTATGGCTACACCTTC
TRBV3-1/TRBV3-2,.,.,TRBJ1-5,CASSQGLAGWQPQHF,TGTGCCAGCAGCCAAGGTTTAGCAGGGTGGCAGCCCCAGCATTTT
TRBV4-2,.,.,TRBJ1-2,CASSPAGSYGYTF,TGTGCCAGCAGCCCAGCAGGTAGTTATGGCTACACCTTC
TRBV5-1,.,.,TRBJ1-2,CASSLPQGEGYTF,TGCGCCAGCAGCTTACCCCAGGGCGAAGGCTACACCTTC